The 32 T cell receptor beta chains reported below all come from one sample, sequenced in a study of tumor-infiltrating lymphocytes in localized non-small cell lung cancer. Measured with immunoSEQ multiplex PCR; TCRdb has only the in-frame clones, and not every one. Of 7,000 to 8,500 clones in the sample, 77% were seen once. The sample comprised lung tumor tissue. All receptors derive from a human donor with non-small cell lung cancer.

The V gene is TRBV7-8, the J gene TRBJ2-3; either TRBD1 or TRBD2 may supply D (6 bases each). Trimming cost V 1 base and J 0 bases, with 17 bases left between them. From germline, CDR1 is SGHVS and CDR2 FQNEAQ. This CDR3 is built from 18 residues. CDR3 sequence reads: CASSLGLGAGSSTDTQYF. CDR3 coding DNA: TGTGCCAGCAGCTTAGGTCTGGGGGCGGGATCTAGCACAGATACGCAGTATTTT. Supplemented by reference TRBV7-8 and TRBJ2-3, the full variable domain reads GAGVSQSPRYKVAKRGQDVALRCDPISGHVSLFWYQQALGQGPEFLTYFQNEAQLDKSGLPSDRFFAERPEGSVSTLKIQRTQQEDSAVYLCASSLGLGAGSSTDTQYFGPGTRLTVL.

This sequence joins TRBV6-7 and TRBJ2-7; 8 bases match TRBD1. TRBV6-7 is known as an ORF, though its function is uncertain. This CDR3 region has 14 residues. V lost 6 bases, J lost 3 bases, and 7 bases stayed unmatched. CDR3 sequence: CASRDDRGLYEQYF. The CDR3 DNA follows: TGTGCCAGCAGGGACGACAGGGGTCTCTACGAGCAGTACTTC.

The V call is TRBV21-1, the J call TRBJ2-7. TRBV21-1 is annotated as a pseudogene. CDR3 length: 14 residues. CDR3 residues: CASIPGRGSYEQYF. CDR3 DNA sequence: TGTGCCAGCATACCGGGGCGCGGATCCTACGAGCAGTACTTC.

V usage is TRBV2 and J usage is TRBJ1-5; 9 nucleotides align to TRBD1. Germline V gene sequence: CDR1 SNHLY, CDR2 FYNNEI. CDR3 length equals 13 residues. The V gene end was trimmed by 8 bases and the J gene end by 4 bases; junction bases not matched to a gene: 3. The CDR3 reads CASRGTGNQPQHF. DNA for the CDR3: TGTGCCAGCCGAGGGACAGGGAATCAGCCCCAGCATTTT.

This clone was counted between two and nine times. V is TRBV7-2 and J is TRBJ1-4; D not resolved. V lost 5 bases and J 3 bases, leaving 7 bases between the germline ends. CDR3 size: 13 residues. In germline, CDR1 is SGHTA, CDR2 FQGNSA. Here the CDR3 DNA reads TGTGCCAGCAGCGCAACCCCTAATGAAAAACTGTTTTTT. This encodes CASSATPNEKLFF.

J is TRBJ2-7 and V is TRBV11-3; 15 nucleotides align to TRBD2. This CDR3 has 16 residues. The germline gives CDR1 SGHNT, CDR2 YENEEA. After removal of 5 bases from V and 7 bases from J, the junction contained 9 bases not matched to a gene. CDR3 nucleotides: TGTGCCAGCAGCCCGTGGACTAGCGGGAGGGCGGAGGAGCAGTACTTC. Residues: CASSPWTSGRAEEQYF.

This chain joins TRBV7-2 and TRBJ1-2; the match to TRBD1 covers 8 bases. Per the germline V gene, CDR1 is SGHTA and CDR2 is FQGNSA. The CDR3 runs to 14 residues. The J segment lost 8 bases and the V segment lost 1 base, leaving 6 bases of the junction unmatched. This chain's CDR3 is CASSLGQGRVGYTF. DNA of the CDR3: TGTGCCAGCAGCTTAGGACAGGGGAGGGTCGGCTACACCTTC.

V is TRBV21-1 and J is TRBJ1-5. TRBV21-1 is a pseudogene. The CDR3 length is 17 residues. The DNA of the CDR3 is TGTGCCAGCAGCAAAGGAGGAACGTGGCCTAGCAATCAGCCCCAGCATTTT. Protein: CASSKGGTWPSNQPQHF.

This clone occurred once. The genes are TRBV5-4 and TRBJ2-1, with 11 bases fitting TRBD1. The junction had 8 bases not matched to a gene; V was cut back by 4 bases and J by 5 bases. The CDR3 contains 16 residues. Germline V gives CDR1 SGHNT, CDR2 YYREEE (reference sequence). The CDR3 DNA is TGTGCCAGCAGCCCACTAGGGACAGGGGGTAACAATGAGCAGTTCTTC. Translation: CASSPLGTGGNNEQFF.

V and J are TRBV28 and TRBJ1-3; D perhaps matches TRBD1 (5 bases). The CDR3 runs 14 residues. The germline gives CDR1 MDHEN, CDR2 SYDVKM. V was pared by 5 bases and J by 0 bases, with 8 bases between. The CDR3 spells CASSRDGSGNTIYF. The DNA of the CDR3 is TGTGCCAGCAGTAGGGACGGCTCTGGAAACACCATATATTTT.

The rearrangement joins TRBV18 to TRBJ1-5; D is perhaps TRBD1 (6 bases). The CDR3 covers 14 residues. CDR1 KGHSH and CDR2 LQKENI come from the germline V gene. The V end was cut by 2 bases, the J end by 6 bases, with 11 bases between. CDR3 sequence: CASSPTGGGQPQHF. The CDR3 DNA reads TGTGCCAGCTCACCAACCGGGGGCGGTCAGCCCCAGCATTTT. Full variable domain (remainder filled in from reference TRBV18 and TRBJ1-5): NAGVMQNPRHLVRRRGQEARLRCSPMKGHSHVYWYRQLPEEGLKFMVYLQKENIIDESGMPKERFSAEFPKEGPSILRIQQVVRGDSAAYFCASSPTGGGQPQHFGDGTRLSIL.

This chain links TRBV10-2 with TRBJ2-3, with D possibly being TRBD1 or TRBD2 (5 bases each). In germline, CDR1 is WSHSY, CDR2 SAAADI. V lost 2 bases to trimming and J lost 0 bases, with 12 bases between them. CDR3 length equals 16 residues. For the CDR3, the DNA is TGCGCCAGCAGTGAGAGTAGGGGAGTGAGCACAGATACGCAGTATTTT. Protein: CASSESRGVSTDTQYF.

The rearrangement uses TRBV19 and TRBJ1-1; D perhaps matches TRBD1 (6 bases). V gave up 9 bases and J gave up 1 base, with 15 bases separating them. Germline V gene sequence: CDR1 LNHDA, CDR2 SQIVND (reference sequence). The CDR3 is 14 residues long. CDR3 protein: CASYSRGGNTEAFF. As DNA, the CDR3 is TGTGCCAGCTACAGCAGAGGGGGGAACACTGAAGCTTTCTTT.

The V gene is TRBV5-1, the J gene TRBJ2-2, with no clear D. Trimming took off 4 bases at V and 8 bases at J, with 15 bases between the two ends. The CDR3 has 14 amino acids. Germline V gene data show CDR1 as SGHRS and CDR2 as YFSETQ. CDR3 sequence reads: CASSPSGGPGELFF. The CDR3 bases are TGCGCCAGCAGCCCATCCGGTGGACCGGGGGAGCTGTTTTTT. Using reference TRBV5-1 and TRBJ2-2 for the parts outside the CDR3, the full variable domain is KAGVTQTPRYLIKTRGQQVTLSCSPISGHRSVSWYQQTPGQGLQFLFEYFSETQRNKGNFPGRFSGRQFSNSRSEMNVSTLELGDSALYLCASSPSGGPGELFFGEGSRLTVL.

The chain combines TRBV6-6 with TRBJ1-5, with 11 bases fitting TRBD1. The CDR3 has 15 amino acids. Germline V gives CDR1 MNHNY, CDR2 SVGAGI (reference sequence). Germline trimming cut 5 bases from V and 6 bases from J; bases unmatched to any gene: 6. CDR3 residues: CASSGRTGGGQPQHF. CDR3 nucleotides: TGTGCCAGCAGTGGCAGGACAGGGGGCGGTCAGCCCCAGCATTTT.

The chain recombines TRBV28 with TRBJ1-3; D is unresolved. From germline, CDR1 is MDHEN and CDR2 SYDVKM. CDR3 length: 12 amino acids. Trimming shortened V by 5 bases and J by 8 bases, and 10 bases separated the two germline ends. The CDR3 bases are TGTGCCAGCAGTGGAAAGGTTTACACCATATATTTT. Translation gives CASSGKVYTIYF. The whole variable domain, filled in from reference TRBV28 and TRBJ1-3, reads DVKVTQSSRYLVKRTGEKVFLECVQDMDHENMFWYRQDPGLGLRLIYFSYDVKMKEKGDIPEGYSVSREKKERFSLILESASTNQTSMYLCASSGKVYTIYFGEGSWLTVV.

Relative to its sample, this clone is medium-sized. The chain couples TRBV7-2 to TRBJ2-7; 13 nucleotides match TRBD2. Unmatched junction bases numbered 11, after V lost 5 bases and J lost 1 base. The CDR3 totals 18 residues. In germline, CDR1 is SGHTA, CDR2 FQGNSA. The CDR3: CASSTERTSGSGSYEQYF. DNA of the CDR3: TGTGCCAGCAGCACAGAGAGGACTAGCGGGAGTGGGTCCTACGAGCAGTACTTC.

This clone occurred once. The chain couples TRBV14 to TRBJ2-5; 13 positions agree with TRBD2. The CDR3 contains 17 residues. J lost 4 bases, V lost 5 bases, and 10 bases had no gene match. The germline V gene has CDR1 SGHDN and CDR2 FVKESK. In DNA form, the CDR3 reads TGTGCCAGCAGCTTACGGACTCGGACTAGCGGGAGAGAGACCCAGTACTTC. It translates to CASSLRTRTSGRETQYF.

This rearrangement joins TRBV9 to TRBJ2-2, with no clear D. The CDR3 sequence is 15 residues long. Germline CDR1 SGDLS, CDR2 YYNGEE. Trimming left V 4 bases short and J 4 bases short, with 14 bases between. In nucleotides, the CDR3 is TGTGCCAGCAGCAACCCCCCCCGTGGCACCGGGGAGCTGTTTTTT. It is translated as CASSNPPRGTGELFF.

V usage is TRBV11-2 and J usage is TRBJ2-5; possible D gene TRBD1, 5 bases. This CDR3 has 14 residues. CDR1 is SGHAT, CDR2 FQNNGV, per germline. V was shortened by 5 bases and J by 1 base, with 11 bases between the two germline ends. The DNA for the CDR3 is TGTGCCAGCAGCATTTGGGGCGGCCAAGAGACCCAGTACTTC. It translates to CASSIWGGQETQYF.

V and J are TRBV18 and TRBJ2-3, with 7 nucleotides matching TRBD2. V shed 0 bases and J 4 bases; nucleotides not matched to a gene: 4. The CDR3 consists of 15 residues. In germline, CDR1 is KGHSH, CDR2 LQKENI. The chain's CDR3 is CASSPPSGWADTQYF. Written as DNA, the CDR3 is TGTGCCAGCTCACCACCTAGCGGGTGGGCAGATACGCAGTATTTT.

This clone was seen only a few times. The chain recombines TRBV29-1 with TRBJ2-3; unclear D gene. V dropped 6 bases and J dropped 0 bases, with 16 bases sitting between them. Germline values: CDR1 SQVTM, CDR2 ANQGSEA. The CDR3 is 15 residues long. The CDR3 sequence is CSVNQGPTSTDTQYF. The DNA for the CDR3 is TGCAGCGTGAACCAAGGGCCCACTAGCACAGATACGCAGTATTTT.

This sequence joins TRBV18 and TRBJ2-2, with a tentative D call TRBD1 (6 bases). Trimming took off 1 base at V and 6 bases at J, with 12 bases between the two ends. Germline-derived CDR1 and CDR2 are KGHSH and LQKENI. This CDR3 comprises 15 residues. Here the CDR3 DNA reads TGTGCCAGCTCACCACGACAGGAGGTTGCCGGGGAGCTGTTTTTT. It yields the protein CASSPRQEVAGELFF.

In its sample, this clone was seen once. The rearrangement uses TRBV7-9 and TRBJ2-1; 8 bases map to TRBD2. The ends lost 1 base at V and 8 bases at J; junction bases unmatched: 10. Germline CDR1 and CDR2: SEHNR and FQNEAQ (reference sequence). The CDR3 covers 16 residues. The CDR3 is CASSLGGPGGPYEQFF. The DNA of the CDR3 is TGTGCCAGCAGCTTAGGGGGCCCGGGAGGGCCCTATGAGCAGTTCTTC.

This chain connects TRBV30 to TRBJ1-1; the D is unclear. V shed 5 bases and J shed 10 bases, with 20 bases lying between them. CDR1 is GTSNPN and CDR2 is SVGIG in the germline V gene (reference sequence). This CDR3 has 13 residues. This CDR3 is CAWGEVRTMGAFF. The CDR3, as DNA: TGTGCCTGGGGTGAGGTGAGGACTATGGGAGCTTTCTTT.

The chain recombines TRBV7-3 with TRBJ1-1, with D hard to call. V was pared by 0 bases and J by 1 base, with 3 bases between. Germline V gene sequence: CDR1 SGHTA, CDR2 FQGTGA. The CDR3 consists of 13 residues. The CDR3: CASSLTGNTEAFF. The CDR3 nucleotides read TGTGCCAGCAGCTTAACAGGGAACACTGAAGCTTTCTTT.

This clone was seen a single time. The chain joins TRBV19 to TRBJ2-3; TRBD1 aligns across 8 bases. Per the germline V gene, CDR1 is LNHDA and CDR2 is SQIVND (reference sequence). V shed 10 bases and J 2 bases; nucleotides not matched to a gene: 8. CDR3 length: 14 residues. CDR3 coding DNA: TGTGCCACCCTCCCCCAGGGGGCCACAGATACGCAGTATTTT. It yields the protein CATLPQGATDTQYF.

V and J are TRBV5-1 and TRBJ2-2, with D perhaps being TRBD1 or TRBD2 (5 bases each). The germline CDR1 and CDR2 sequences are SGHRS and YFSETQ. This CDR3 is 16 amino acids long. The germline V and J ends were trimmed by 7 bases and 5 bases, with 21 bases remaining between them. The CDR3: CASGVDGGWLTGELFF. The CDR3 region has the DNA TGCGCCAGCGGGGTTGATGGGGGATGGTTGACCGGGGAGCTGTTTTTT.

The chain links TRBV2 to TRBJ2-7; 14 positions match TRBD2. The CDR3 runs to 15 residues. V was pared by 8 bases and J by 3 bases, with 6 bases of the junction left unmatched. Germline V lookup: CDR1 SNHLY, CDR2 FYNNEI. CDR3 DNA: TGTGCCAGCTCCGGGACTAGCGGGAGAATCTACGAGCAGTACTTC. Amino acid sequence: CASSGTSGRIYEQYF. The full variable domain, with the rest looked up from reference TRBV2 and TRBJ2-7, is EPEVTQTPSHQVTQMGQEVILRCVPISNHLYFYWYRQILGQKVEFLVSFYNNEISEKSEIFDDQFSVERPDGSNFTLKIRSTKLEDSAMYFCASSGTSGRIYEQYFGPGTRLTVT.

The rearrangement joins TRBV9 to TRBJ2-7; D not certain. The V end lost 0 bases, the J end lost 2 bases, and 12 bases lay between the germline ends. The CDR3 extends over 15 amino acids. Germline CDR1 SGDLS, CDR2 YYNGEE. In DNA form, the CDR3 reads TGTGCCAGCAGCGTAGGCCCATACGAGACCTACGAGCAGTACTTC. Translation gives CASSVGPYETYEQYF.

The rearrangement links TRBV5-5 to TRBJ2-2; 8 bases agree with TRBD2. The CDR3 is made up of 15 amino acids. CDR1 is SGHKS, CDR2 YYEKEE, per germline (reference sequence). The V segment lost 4 bases and the J segment 4 bases; nucleotides outside the gene matches: 6. In DNA, the CDR3 is TGTGCCAGCAGCGTTGACGGGGGGGGCACCGGGGAGCTGTTTTTT. As protein: CASSVDGGGTGELFF.

The CDR3 region is CSARGQQETQYF. The CDR3 DNA follows: TGCAGCGCACGGGGACAACAAGAGACCCAGTACTTC. This chain uses TRBV29-1 with TRBJ2-5; D might be TRBD1 (6 bases). This CDR3 contains 12 residues. Germline values: CDR1 SQVTM, CDR2 ANQGSEA. V dropped 7 bases and J dropped 2 bases, with 11 bases sitting between them.